This T cell receptor beta chain is from a study of shared clonotypes between healthy human individuals. Libraries were prepared by immunoSEQ multiplex PCR; TCRdb keeps only in-frame clonotypes and omits some of them. The sample holds approximately 330,000 clones, 73% seen once. The V end lost 4 bases, the J end lost 1 base, and 13 bases lay between the germline ends. The CDR3 contains 16 residues. Germline CDR1 is SGHAT and CDR2 is FQDESV (reference sequence). Sequenced sample: memory CD4+ T cells sorted from blood. Subset here: CD45RA-negative fraction. This rearrangement joins TRBV11-1 to TRBJ2-2; possibly TRBD1 for D (6 bases). The sequence was obtained from a man aged 25-40 years in good health. The CDR3 coding sequence is TGTGCCAGCAGCTCAGGAGGACAGATGAACACCGGGGAGCTGTTTTTT. This encodes CASSSGGQMNTGELFF.